The clone carrying this T cell receptor (beta chain) has ten or more counts. Its target is not known. Serum thyroxine and TRAb, along with clinical symptoms, thyroid ultrasound and orbital computed tomography, were what diagnosis relied on. Amplifying from RNA transcripts, the study obtained TCR beta CDR3 regions. The library came from an HTBI-primed first-round RT-PCR and a second-round multiplex PCR. From the multiplex PCR reads, TCRdb called clonotypes with MiXCR, one entry per CDR3 protein. The data contain more than 1,000,000 distinct CDR3 sequences, 35% to 40% of them singletons. This sample is drawn from a study of Graves' ophthalmopathy and Graves' hyperthyroidism. Overall study context: Ophthalmopathy absent within 18 months of follow-up marked hyperthyroidism as stable.

Germline CDR1 SEHNR, CDR2 FQNEAQ (reference sequence). Trimming took 4 bases from V and 5 from J; bases not matched to a gene: 3. The CDR3 has 14 residues. Findings of the study overall: Stable hyperthyroidism and ophthalmopathy were told apart by a 13-signature model, which achieved 85% to 90% sensitivity and almost 82% specificity.

The chain recombines TRBV7-9 with TRBJ1-4; 8 bases are a match to TRBD1. Sequencing was performed on peripheral blood or thyroid tissue (not recorded which). The sequence came from an adult man with Graves' hyperthyroidism. The CDR3 DNA follows: TGTGCCAGCAGCTGGACAGGGCGGAATGAAAAACTGTTTTTT. This translates into CASSWTGRNEKLFF.